This T cell receptor beta chain was retrieved from a study of T-cell memory formation after mild COVID-19. Across the whole study: TCR clusters were largely donor specific. Study-level points and caveats: Several responding clones turned up in pre-infection memory, indicating that cross-reactive memory may have taken part.

TCRdb reprocessed the 5' RACE reads with MiXCR, giving one entry per CDR3 protein. The table has roughly 350,000 distinct CDR3 sequences, roughly an eighth seen once. This clonotype occurred once. The target antigen is unknown. Compared with germline, one end of the junction differs, possibly owing to a read error. The CDR3 loop spans 15 amino acids. This receptor was obtained from a man younger than 30 who had mild COVID-19 (a few samples of this study predate the infection). Cell type and time point are not known. Sample: PBMCs or a T cell subset sorted from them (not recorded which). The J gene is TRBJ2-3, the V gene TRBV12-3 or TRBV12-4; the match to TRBD1 covers 12 bases. The CDR3 protein is CASSPGQGAKDMQYF. The DNA for the CDR3 is TGTGCCAGCAGTCCGGGACAGGGGGCGAAAGATATGCAGTATTTT.